What follows are 17 T cell receptor beta chains derived from one specimen sequenced in a study of blood T cell repertoires in COVID-19. Method: immunoSEQ multiplex PCR; TCRdb's copy keeps in-frame clones and lacks some. The repertoire holds roughly 110,000 clones, with 89% as singletons. Material: peripheral blood. The source of these receptors is a man aged 35 to 55 with active or convalescent COVID-19.

This clone has just one count. J is TRBJ2-2 and V is TRBV19; D is undetermined. Germline values: CDR1 LNHDA, CDR2 SQIVND (reference sequence). V shed 1 base and J shed 7 bases, with 10 bases lying between them. This CDR3 is built from 14 residues. DNA for the CDR3: TGTGCCAGTAGTATAGTAGCAATAGGCGGGGAGCTGTTTTTT. It is translated as CASSIVAIGGELFF.

The chain combines TRBV9 with TRBJ2-1; TRBD2 matches 8 bases. The CDR3 has 17 amino acids. CDR1 and CDR2 (germline): SGDLS, YYNGEE. The V segment lost 4 bases and the J segment 4 bases; nucleotides outside the gene matches: 13. In DNA form, the CDR3 reads TGTGCCAGCAGCCTTGGTGTTAGCGGGACAAATTACAATGAGCAGTTCTTC. Amino acid sequence: CASSLGVSGTNYNEQFF.

The chain uses TRBV7-2 and TRBJ1-4, with 7 bases identical to TRBD1. The CDR3 covers 15 residues. CDR1 SGHTA and CDR2 FQGNSA come from the germline V gene. Germline trimming cut 4 bases from V and 5 bases from J; bases unmatched to any gene: 7. CDR3 DNA: TGTGCCAGCAGCTCCCAGAGGGGGCTAAATGAAAAACTGTTTTTT. Its translation: CASSSQRGLNEKLFF.

This sequence joins TRBV7-8 and TRBJ1-2; possible D gene TRBD1, 5 bases. V shed 1 base and J shed 0 bases, with 9 bases lying between them. The germline CDR1 and CDR2 sequences are SGHVS and FQNEAQ. CDR3 length equals 15 residues. CDR3 residues: CASSLDRQTNYGYTF. DNA of the CDR3: TGTGCCAGCAGCTTAGATAGACAGACTAACTATGGCTACACCTTC. Complete variable domain (other parts from reference TRBV7-8 and TRBJ1-2): GAGVSQSPRYKVAKRGQDVALRCDPISGHVSLFWYQQALGQGPEFLTYFQNEAQLDKSGLPSDRFFAERPEGSVSTLKIQRTQQEDSAVYLCASSLDRQTNYGYTFGSGTRLTVV.

V and J are TRBV7-9 and TRBJ1-2; 9 bases fit TRBD1. Germline CDR1 reads SEHNR; CDR2 reads FQNEAQ (reference sequence). The CDR3 spans 18 residues. J gave up 5 bases and V 3 bases, and 16 bases lay outside the gene matches. The CDR3 reads CASSLRGTGRSPIYGYTF. DNA of the CDR3: TGTGCCAGCAGCTTGAGAGGGACAGGGAGGAGTCCTATTTATGGCTACACCTTC.

This rearrangement joins TRBV7-2 to TRBJ1-1; no clear D gene. Deletions cut 0 bases from V and 5 bases from J, with 10 bases between. Germline V gene sequence: CDR1 SGHTA, CDR2 FQGNSA. The length of the CDR3 is 14 residues. CDR3 coding DNA: TGTGCCAGCAGCTTAGCATTAGTGAGAACTGAAGCTTTCTTT. Translated, it gives CASSLALVRTEAFF.

The CDR3 sequence: CASSVAEIYNEQFF. The CDR3 DNA sequence: TGTGCCAGCAGCGTAGCGGAGATCTACAATGAGCAGTTCTTC. The rearrangement links TRBV9 to TRBJ2-1; no clear D gene. The germline gives CDR1 SGDLS, CDR2 YYNGEE. CDR3 length equals 14 residues. The V end lost 0 bases, the J end lost 3 bases, and 7 bases lay between the germline ends. Full variable domain (rest looked up from reference TRBV9 and TRBJ2-1): DSGVTQTPKHLITATGQRVTLRCSPRSGDLSVYWYQQSLDQGLQFLIQYYNGEERAKGNILERFSAQQFPDLHSELNLSSLELGDSALYFCASSVAEIYNEQFFGPGTRLTVL.

This clone was detected once. V gene TRBV7-9 combines with J gene TRBJ1-4; maybe TRBD1 (5 bases). CDR3 size: 17 residues. Trimming took off 1 base at V and 5 bases at J, with 17 bases between the two ends. Germline CDR1 is SEHNR and CDR2 is FQNEAQ (reference sequence). CDR3 nucleotides: TGTGCCAGCAGCTTAGGCGTGGACACCCGGGGGAATGAAAAACTGTTTTTT. Residues: CASSLGVDTRGNEKLFF.

The chain employs TRBV5-4 and TRBJ1-5, with 7 bases identical to TRBD1. The CDR3 contains 15 residues. Germline V CDR1 and CDR2: SGHNT, YYREEE (reference sequence). V dropped 4 bases and J dropped 5; count of bases not matched to a gene: 9. The CDR3 here is CASSPMTGIDQPQHF. The CDR3 DNA follows: TGTGCCAGCAGCCCCATGACAGGGATCGATCAGCCCCAGCATTTT.

The CDR3 sequence: CASSKGAGSYEQYF. In DNA form, the CDR3 reads TGTGCCAGCAGTAAAGGGGCCGGCTCCTACGAGCAGTACTTC. V is TRBV7-2 and J is TRBJ2-7, with TRBD1 as a possible D gene (5 bases). The CDR3 is 14 amino acids. Trimming left V 6 bases short and J 0 bases short, with 12 bases between. Germline CDR1 reads SGHTA; CDR2 reads FQGNSA.

This clone was counted only a few times. The chain recombines TRBV7-3 with TRBJ2-2, with D unresolved. Between the trimmed V and J ends, which lost 2 bases and 4 bases, there was a span of 5 bases. CDR1 is SGHTA, CDR2 FQGTGA, per germline. The CDR3 is 13 amino acids. The CDR3 loop is CASSLYSTGELFF. CDR3 sequence (DNA): TGTGCCAGCAGCTTATATTCCACCGGGGAGCTGTTTTTT.

J is TRBJ2-7 and V is TRBV14; 7 bases line up with TRBD2. V gave up 2 bases and J gave up 7 bases; unmatched junction bases: 8. CDR1 is SGHDN, CDR2 FVKESK, per germline. CDR3 length equals 14 residues. The CDR3 region has the DNA TGTGCCAGCAGCCAATTCTGGGGGAGGGAAGAGCAGTACTTC. Its translation: CASSQFWGREEQYF.

The chain employs TRBV6-2 or TRBV6-3 and TRBJ2-5, with 8 bases matching TRBD1. Germline V gene data show CDR1 as MNHEY and CDR2 as SVGEGT. The CDR3 runs to 14 residues. V lost 4 bases to trimming and J lost 6 bases; unmatched junction nucleotides: 7. CDR3 DNA: TGTGCCAGCAGTTCCGGACAGGGTGAAAAGACCCAGTACTTC. It translates to CASSSGQGEKTQYF.

The chain is built from TRBV10-3 and TRBJ2-7; D is unclear. V lost 4 bases and J lost 5, with 12 bases in between. The CDR3 runs 13 residues. Germline CDR1 is ENHRY and CDR2 is SYGVKD. CDR3 loop: CAISAHSMDEQYF. The CDR3 coding sequence is TGTGCCATCAGTGCTCACTCGATGGACGAGCAGTACTTC.

The CDR3 bases are TGTGCCAGCAGCCGACAGCTAACTAACTATGGCTACACCTTC. It codes for CASSRQLTNYGYTF. The chain uses TRBV6-2 or TRBV6-3 and TRBJ1-2, with D tentatively TRBD1 (5 bases). Trimming removed 6 bases at V and 0 bases at J, with 11 bases between. Germline CDR1 and CDR2: MNHEY and SVGEGT. The CDR3 is 14 amino acids.

The chain couples TRBV10-3 to TRBJ1-2; D is ambiguous. V gave up 2 bases and J gave up 4 bases, with 8 bases separating them. Germline lookup yields CDR1 ENHRY and CDR2 SYGVKD. This CDR3 comprises 13 residues. Here the CDR3 reads CAISEGRFYGYTF. CDR3 nucleotides: TGTGCCATCAGTGAGGGCAGGTTCTATGGCTACACCTTC.

V usage is TRBV30 and J usage is TRBJ2-7; possibly TRBD2 for D (6 bases). The CDR3 runs 11 residues. CDR1 and CDR2 (germline): GTSNPN, SVGIG (reference sequence). Trimming took off 4 bases at V and 6 bases at J, with 10 bases between the two ends. For the CDR3, the DNA is TGTGCCTGGATGGGGGGAGCCGAGCAGTACTTC. Residues: CAWMGGAEQYF.